The sequence of this T cell receptor beta chain was determined in a study of T-cell reconstitution after alpha-beta-depleted transplantation in children. Remarks on this clonotype: The target antigen is unknown.

Library preparation (for TCRbeta) was performed with unique molecular identifiers. Each CDR3 protein is one row after TCRdb ran MiXCR on the PCR reads. The repertoire holds fewer than 750,000 distinct CDR3 sequences, roughly 23% seen once, with over 12% in the top ten. The CDR3 has 13 amino acids. With 3 bases removed from V and 3 bases from J, the gap between germline ends came to 7 bases. Germline assignment: CDR1 LNHNV and CDR2 YYDKDF (reference sequence). General study points: T-cell counts and diversity at one year following transplant were attributed mainly to newly produced T cells.

Sequencing was performed on PBMCs, mostly from graft donor cells, taken 360 days after TCRalphabeta/CD19-depleted stem cell transplant. The chain carries TRBV15 and TRBJ2-3; no clear D. The receptor's source is a boy younger than two who had a stem cell transplant for acute myeloid leukemia, so the T cells may come from the graft donor. This chain's CDR3 is CATSRQWTDTQYF. CDR3 nucleotide sequence: TGTGCCACCAGCAGGCAATGGACAGATACGCAGTATTTT.